Following are 5 T cell receptor beta chains from one sample sequenced in a study of T cell changes during pregnancy in multiple sclerosis. Profiling relied on immunoSEQ multiplex PCR, and the TCRdb table lists in-frame clones only, not all of them. The sample contains some 47,000 clones, 90% to 97% of which appear only once. This sample comprised peripheral blood, obtained in the second trimester of pregnancy. The receptors originated from a female donor with multiple sclerosis, enrolled in a pregnancy study.

This sequence joins TRBV6-5 and TRBJ2-1; TRBD1 is a possible D gene (6 bases). V shed 2 bases and J shed 4 bases, with 6 bases lying between them. The CDR3 consists of 13 residues. In germline, CDR1 is MNHEY, CDR2 SVGAGI. Written as DNA, the CDR3 is TGTGCCAGCAGTTACAGGGGGTACAATGAGCAGTTCTTC. This translates into CASSYRGYNEQFF.

The V and J genes are TRBV28 and TRBJ1-4, with 7 bases that match TRBD1. Germline values: CDR1 MDHEN, CDR2 SYDVKM. Trimming removed 2 bases from V and 7 bases from J; junction bases left unmatched: 7. This CDR3 has 15 amino acids. CDR3: CASSLAGTESEKLFF. CDR3 in DNA: TGTGCCAGCAGTTTAGCCGGGACAGAAAGTGAAAAACTGTTTTTT.

The chain combines TRBV7-2 with TRBJ1-3, with no clear D. The CDR3 extends over 16 amino acids. Germline CDR1 is SGHTA and CDR2 is FQGNSA. V was shortened by 2 bases and J by 0 bases, with 11 bases between the two germline ends. CDR3 region: CASSLSRRGSGNTIYF. The DNA for the CDR3 is TGTGCCAGCAGCTTATCCCGGCGGGGCTCTGGAAACACCATATATTTT.

The chain uses TRBV2 and TRBJ2-3, with 10 bases that match TRBD2. The germline CDR1 and CDR2 sequences are SNHLY and FYNNEI. This CDR3 has 15 residues. The V segment lost 4 bases and the J segment 6 bases; nucleotides outside the gene matches: 7. CDR3 coding DNA: TGTGCCAGCAGTGGAGCGGGGGGGCCGGGGGATACGCAGTATTTT. Protein sequence: CASSGAGGPGDTQYF.

The rearrangement links TRBV29-1 to TRBJ2-1, with TRBD2 identical over 13 bases. In germline, CDR1 is SQVTM, CDR2 ANQGSEA. The length of the CDR3 is 14 residues. With V trimmed by 8 bases and J by 8 bases, 9 bases remained unmatched. CDR3 bases: TGCAGCTATCGACTAGCGGGAGGCCAAGATGAGCAGTTCTTC. This sequence encodes CSYRLAGGQDEQFF.